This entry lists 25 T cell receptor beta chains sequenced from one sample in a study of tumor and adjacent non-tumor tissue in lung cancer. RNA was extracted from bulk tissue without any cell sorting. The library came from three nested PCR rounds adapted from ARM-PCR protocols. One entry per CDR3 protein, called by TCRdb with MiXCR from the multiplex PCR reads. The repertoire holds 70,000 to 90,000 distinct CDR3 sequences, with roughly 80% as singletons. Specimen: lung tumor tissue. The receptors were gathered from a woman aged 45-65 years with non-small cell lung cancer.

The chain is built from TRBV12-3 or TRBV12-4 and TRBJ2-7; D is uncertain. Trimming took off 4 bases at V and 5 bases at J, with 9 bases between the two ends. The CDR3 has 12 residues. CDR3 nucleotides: TGTGCCAGCAGTTGGTACAGTAACGAGCAGTACTTC. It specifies CASSWYSNEQYF.

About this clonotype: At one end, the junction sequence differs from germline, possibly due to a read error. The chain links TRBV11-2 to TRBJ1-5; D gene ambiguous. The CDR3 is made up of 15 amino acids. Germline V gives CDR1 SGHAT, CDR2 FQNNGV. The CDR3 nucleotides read TGTGCCAGCAGCTTTGATGGATTAAGCAATCAGTCCCAGCATTTC. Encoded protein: CASSFDGLSNQSQHF.

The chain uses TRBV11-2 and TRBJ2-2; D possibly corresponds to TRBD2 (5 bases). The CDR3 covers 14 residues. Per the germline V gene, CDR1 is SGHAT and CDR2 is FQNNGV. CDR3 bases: TGTACCGGCGGCTATACTAGTGACACCGGGGAGCTGTTTTTT. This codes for CTGGYTSDTGELFF.

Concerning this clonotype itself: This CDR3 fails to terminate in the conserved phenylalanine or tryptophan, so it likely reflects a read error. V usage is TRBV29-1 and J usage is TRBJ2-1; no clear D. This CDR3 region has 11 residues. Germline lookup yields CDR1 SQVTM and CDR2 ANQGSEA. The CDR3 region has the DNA TGCAGTCAACGTACCTACAATGAGCAGTTCTTA. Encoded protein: CSQRTYNEQFL.

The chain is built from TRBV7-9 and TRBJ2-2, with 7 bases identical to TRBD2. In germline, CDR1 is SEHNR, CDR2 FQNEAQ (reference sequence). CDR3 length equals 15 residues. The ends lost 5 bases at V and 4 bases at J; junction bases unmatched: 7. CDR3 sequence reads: CASSRDYSCTGELFF. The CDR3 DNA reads TGTGCCAGCAGCCGGGACTATTCTTGCACCGGGGAGCTGTTTTTT.

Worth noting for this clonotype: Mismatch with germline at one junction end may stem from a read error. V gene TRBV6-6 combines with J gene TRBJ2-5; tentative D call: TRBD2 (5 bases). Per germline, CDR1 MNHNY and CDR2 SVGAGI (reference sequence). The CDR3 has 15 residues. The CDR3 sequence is CASSPPNPAGETQYF. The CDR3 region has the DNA TGTGCCAGCAGTCCTCCGAACCCAGCTGGGGAGACCCAGTATTTC.

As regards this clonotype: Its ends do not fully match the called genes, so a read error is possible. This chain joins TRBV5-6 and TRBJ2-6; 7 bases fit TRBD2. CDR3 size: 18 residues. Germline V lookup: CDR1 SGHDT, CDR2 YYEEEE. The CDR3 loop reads CASSLLSAGVGRADVLTF. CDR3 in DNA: TGTGCCAGCAGCTTGTTGTCGGCGGGAGTGGGTAGGGCCGACGTCCTGACTTTC.

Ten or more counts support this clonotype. CDR3 nucleotides: TGTGCCGCCCAGGGGGCAGGGGGCGGACAGCCCCAGCATTTT. It yields the protein CAAQGAGGGQPQHF. The chain links TRBV6-6 to TRBJ1-5; 8 bases agree with TRBD1. CDR3 size: 14 residues. Per germline, CDR1 MNHNY and CDR2 SVGAGI (reference sequence). V shed 11 bases and J 7 bases; nucleotides not matched to a gene: 13.

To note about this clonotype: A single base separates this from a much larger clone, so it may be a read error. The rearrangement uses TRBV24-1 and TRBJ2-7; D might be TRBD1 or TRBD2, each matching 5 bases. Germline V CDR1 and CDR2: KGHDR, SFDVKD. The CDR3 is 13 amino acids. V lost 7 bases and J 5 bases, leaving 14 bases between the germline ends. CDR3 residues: CATSGGRDDEQYF. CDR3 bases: TGTGCCACCAGCGGAGGCAGGGATGACGAGCAGTACTTC.

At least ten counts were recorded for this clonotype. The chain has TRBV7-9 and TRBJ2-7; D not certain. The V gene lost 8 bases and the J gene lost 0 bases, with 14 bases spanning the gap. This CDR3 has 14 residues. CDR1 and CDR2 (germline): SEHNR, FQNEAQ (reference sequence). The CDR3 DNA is TGTGCCAGCGGTCCCGGGCGCTTCTCCTACGAGCAGTACTTC. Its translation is CASGPGRFSYEQYF.

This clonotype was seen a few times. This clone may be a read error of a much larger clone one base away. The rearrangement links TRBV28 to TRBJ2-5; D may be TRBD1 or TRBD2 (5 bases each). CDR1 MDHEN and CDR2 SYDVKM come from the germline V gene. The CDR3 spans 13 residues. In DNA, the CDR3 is TGTGCCAGCAGTACAGAGGAATGGGGGACCCAGTGCTTC. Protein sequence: CASSTEEWGTQCF.

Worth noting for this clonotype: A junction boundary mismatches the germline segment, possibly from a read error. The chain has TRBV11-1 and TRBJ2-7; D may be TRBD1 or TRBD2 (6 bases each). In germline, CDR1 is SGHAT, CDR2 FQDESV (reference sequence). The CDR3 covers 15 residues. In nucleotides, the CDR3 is TGTGCCAGCAGCCGGACGGGGGCGGCCTTCTACGAGCAATACTTC. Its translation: CASSRTGAAFYEQYF.

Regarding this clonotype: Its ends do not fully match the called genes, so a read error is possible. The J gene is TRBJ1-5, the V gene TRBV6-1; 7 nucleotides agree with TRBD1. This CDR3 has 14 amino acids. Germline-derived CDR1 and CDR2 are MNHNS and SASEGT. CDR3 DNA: TGTACCAGCGGTGAAGGGGGCGGCAATCAGCCCCAGCATTTT. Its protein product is CTSGEGGGNQPQHF.

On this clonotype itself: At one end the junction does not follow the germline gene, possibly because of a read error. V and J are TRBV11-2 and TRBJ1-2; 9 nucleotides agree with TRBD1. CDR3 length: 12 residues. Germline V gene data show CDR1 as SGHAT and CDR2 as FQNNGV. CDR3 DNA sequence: TGTGCCACCACCTGGACAGGGGAAGGCTACATCTTC. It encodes CATTWTGEGYIF.

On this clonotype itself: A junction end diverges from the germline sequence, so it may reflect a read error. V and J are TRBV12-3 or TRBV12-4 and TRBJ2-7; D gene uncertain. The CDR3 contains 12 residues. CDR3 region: CASSIAGGEQCF. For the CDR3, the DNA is TGTGCCAGCAGCATAGCCGGTGGCGAGCAGTGCTTC.

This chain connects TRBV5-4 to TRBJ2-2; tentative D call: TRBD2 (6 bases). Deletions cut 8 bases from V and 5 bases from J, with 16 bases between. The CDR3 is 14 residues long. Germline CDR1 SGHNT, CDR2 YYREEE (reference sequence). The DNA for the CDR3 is TGTGCCAGTAGAGTTGGTGCGGGAACCGGGGAGCTGTTTTTT. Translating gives CASRVGAGTGELFF.

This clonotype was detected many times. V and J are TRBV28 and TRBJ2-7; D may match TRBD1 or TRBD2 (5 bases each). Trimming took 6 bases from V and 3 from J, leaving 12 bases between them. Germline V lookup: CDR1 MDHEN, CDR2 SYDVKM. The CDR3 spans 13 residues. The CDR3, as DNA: TGTGCCAGCAGCCCGGGGCGGGTCTACGAGCAGTACTTC. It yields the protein CASSPGRVYEQYF. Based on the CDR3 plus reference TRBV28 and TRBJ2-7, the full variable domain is DVKVTQSSRYLVKRTGEKVFLECVQDMDHENMFWYRQDPGLGLRLIYFSYDVKMKEKGDIPEGYSVSREKKERFSLILESASTNQTSMYLCASSPGRVYEQYFGPGTRLTVT.

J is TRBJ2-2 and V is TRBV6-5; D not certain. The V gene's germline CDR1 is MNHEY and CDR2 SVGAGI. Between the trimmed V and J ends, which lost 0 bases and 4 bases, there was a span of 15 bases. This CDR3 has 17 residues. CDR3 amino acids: CASSYSNRRYRTGELFF. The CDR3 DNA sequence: TGTGCCAGCAGTTACTCGAATAGGAGATATCGCACCGGGGAGCTGTTTTTT.

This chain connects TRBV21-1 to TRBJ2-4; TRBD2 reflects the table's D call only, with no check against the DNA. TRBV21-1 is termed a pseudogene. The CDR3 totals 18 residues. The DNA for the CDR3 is TGTGCCAGCAGCAAAGTTTGGAGGGGAAGGGAAACCAAAAACATTCAGTACTTC. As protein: CASSKVWRGRETKNIQYF.

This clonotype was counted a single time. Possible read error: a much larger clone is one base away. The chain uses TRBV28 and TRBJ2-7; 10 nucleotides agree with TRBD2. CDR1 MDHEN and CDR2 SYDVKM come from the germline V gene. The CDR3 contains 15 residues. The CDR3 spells CASSLSGTSDYVQYF. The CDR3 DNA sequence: TGTGCCAGCAGTTTATCCGGGACTAGCGACTACGTGCAGTACTTC.

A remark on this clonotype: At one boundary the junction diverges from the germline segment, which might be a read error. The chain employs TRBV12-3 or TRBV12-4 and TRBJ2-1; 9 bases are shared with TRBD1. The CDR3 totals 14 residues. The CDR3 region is CASSGTGGNGEQFF. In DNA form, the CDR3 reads TGTGCCAGCAGTGGCACAGGGGGCAACGGTGAGCAGTTCTTT.

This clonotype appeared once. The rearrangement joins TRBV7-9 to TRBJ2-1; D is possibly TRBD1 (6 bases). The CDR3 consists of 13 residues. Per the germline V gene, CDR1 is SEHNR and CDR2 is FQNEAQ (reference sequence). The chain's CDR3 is CANSLEQGFVQFF. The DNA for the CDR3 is TGTGCAAACAGCTTAGAACAGGGCTTCGTGCAGTTCTTC.

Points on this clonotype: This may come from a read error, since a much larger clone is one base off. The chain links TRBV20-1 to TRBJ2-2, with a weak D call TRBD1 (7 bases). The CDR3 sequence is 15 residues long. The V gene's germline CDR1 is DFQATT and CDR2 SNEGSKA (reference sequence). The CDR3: CSVRGGWREHGELFF. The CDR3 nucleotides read TGCAGTGTTAGAGGGGGCTGGCGGGAACACGGGGAGCTGTTTTTT.

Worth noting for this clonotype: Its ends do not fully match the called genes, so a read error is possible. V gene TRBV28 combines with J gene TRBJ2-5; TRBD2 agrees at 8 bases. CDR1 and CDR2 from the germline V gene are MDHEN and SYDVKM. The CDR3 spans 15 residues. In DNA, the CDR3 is TGTTCCAGCAGCTTATCGGGACTAGGAGAGGAGACCCAGTACTTC. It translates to CSSSLSGLGEETQYF.

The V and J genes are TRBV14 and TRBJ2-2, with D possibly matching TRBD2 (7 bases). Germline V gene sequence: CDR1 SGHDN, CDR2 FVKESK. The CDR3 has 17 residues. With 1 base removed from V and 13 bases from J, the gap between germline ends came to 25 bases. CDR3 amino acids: CASSQGWRESFTRGLFF. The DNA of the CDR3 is TGTGCCAGCAGCCAAGGTTGGCGGGAGAGCTTCACCAGGGGGCTGTTTTTT. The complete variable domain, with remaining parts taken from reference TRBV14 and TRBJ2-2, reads EAGVTQFPSHSVIEKGQTVTLRCDPISGHDNLYWYRRVMGKEIKFLLHFVKESKQDESGMPNNRFLAERTGGTYSTLKVQPAELEDSGVYFCASSQGWRESFTRGLFFGEGSRLTVL.